This TCR beta chain was recorded in a study of breast tumors, draining lymph nodes, adjacent tissues. Study-wide points: The lymph node origin of tumor T cells was framed as consistent with a hypothesis, not demonstrated.

Axillary draining lymph nodes of breast cancer patients supplied the node samples. Via MiXCR, TCRdb re-called the multiplex PCR reads, giving one row per CDR3 protein. The sample comprises about 200,000 distinct CDR3 sequences, about 32% of which are singletons, and 4.3% rests with the top ten. This clonotype was counted many times. The target antigen is unknown. Germline-derived CDR1 and CDR2 are LGHNA and YSLEER. This CDR3 region has 17 residues. V was cut by 0 bases and J by 0 bases, with 14 bases left in between. The V call is TRBV4-3, the J call TRBJ1-2; D uncertain. This clonotype was sampled from a female donor with breast cancer. Some clones in this sample may be carry-over from other donors' samples. The sequencing input was axillary lymph node tissue. The CDR3 sequence is CASSQDRTAGANYGYTF. For the CDR3, the DNA is TGCGCCAGCAGCCAAGATCGGACTGCCGGAGCTAACTATGGCTACACCTTC.